This entry lists 2 T cell receptor beta chains sequenced from one sample in a study of blood T cell repertoires in COVID-19. Profiling relied on immunoSEQ multiplex PCR, and the TCRdb table lists in-frame clones only, not all of them. Of approximately 250,000 clones in the sample, roughly 88% were seen once. Source material: peripheral blood. The receptors were gathered from a man aged 40-50 years who had recovered from COVID-19.

The chain links TRBV19 to TRBJ2-6, with unresolved D. This CDR3 is 16 amino acids long. The germline V gene has CDR1 LNHDA and CDR2 SQIVND (reference sequence). Trimming cost V 4 bases and J 0 bases, with 10 bases left between them. CDR3 amino acids: CASSNLYSSGANVLTF. CDR3 DNA sequence: TGTGCCAGTAGTAATCTCTACAGCTCTGGGGCCAACGTCCTGACTTTC.

CDR3 nucleotides: TGTGCCATCAGTCAAAGACTAGCGGGAGAACAAGAGACCCAGTACTTC. It is translated as CAISQRLAGEQETQYF. This rearrangement joins TRBV10-3 to TRBJ2-5; 12 bases agree with TRBD2. This CDR3 is 16 amino acids long. Germline values: CDR1 ENHRY, CDR2 SYGVKD. V was clipped by 5 bases and J by 2 bases; unmatched bases: 6.